This entry concerns a single T cell receptor (beta chain). Its antigen is still unknown. 60 Vbeta and 13 Jbeta primers were used in PCR. TCRdb's copy holds only in-frame clones and misses some; the assay was immunoSEQ multiplex PCR. Of more than 85,000 clones listed, around 77% are singletons. The data were taken from a study of cytomegalovirus exposure and HLA in healthy donors. Study-level findings and limits: Follow-up analysis seemed to connect common viral pathogens with several of the most significant clusters identified. Some TCR beta chains (roughly 150 of them) were listed as cytomegalovirus-associated.

Trimming removed 0 bases from V and 5 bases from J, with 22 bases in between. CDR1 is LGHNA, CDR2 YSLEER, per germline. The CDR3 runs to 18 residues. This chain uses TRBV4-3 with TRBJ2-5, with a weak D call TRBD1 (6 bases). The receptor was isolated from a male donor in good health and CMV-seropositive. Sequences were obtained from PBMCs. The CDR3 loop is CASSQDLGAVRELETQYF. The CDR3 bases are TGCGCCAGCAGCCAAGATTTGGGGGCAGTAAGAGAGTTGGAGACCCAGTACTTC.